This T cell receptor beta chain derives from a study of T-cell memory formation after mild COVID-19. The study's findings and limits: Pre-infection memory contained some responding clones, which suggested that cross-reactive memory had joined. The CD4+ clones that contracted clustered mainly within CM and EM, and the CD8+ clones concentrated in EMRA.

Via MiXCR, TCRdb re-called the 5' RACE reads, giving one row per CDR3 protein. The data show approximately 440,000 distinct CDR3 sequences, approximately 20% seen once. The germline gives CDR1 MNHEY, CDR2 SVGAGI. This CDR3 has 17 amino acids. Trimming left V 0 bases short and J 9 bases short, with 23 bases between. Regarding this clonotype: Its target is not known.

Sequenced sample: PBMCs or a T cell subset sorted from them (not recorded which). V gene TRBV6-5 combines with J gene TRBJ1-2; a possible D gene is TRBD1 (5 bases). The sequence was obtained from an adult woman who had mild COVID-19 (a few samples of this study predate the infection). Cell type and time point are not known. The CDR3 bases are TGTGCCAGCAGTTACTCGATAGAAGGACATTTTGTCTGGAGCTACACCTTC. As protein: CASSYSIEGHFVWSYTF.